The T cell receptor beta chain under discussion was sequenced for a study of blood T cells in healthy people across ages. The CDR3 length is 12 residues. V was trimmed by 6 bases and J by 5 bases, leaving 10 bases between them. CDR1 is LGHDT and CDR2 is YNNKEL in the germline V gene (reference sequence). Then a second PCR, running about 7 to 11 cycles, was carried out with a sample-barcoded 5' primer and a J-beta primer mix. Every individual sample yielded 2.5 million or more paired-end reads (each containing CDR3). Each CDR3 protein is one row after TCRdb ran MiXCR on the 5' RACE reads. The data contain about 770,000 distinct CDR3 sequences, approximately 44% of them singletons. This clonotype was observed a handful of times.

The gene calls are TRBV3-1 and TRBJ1-2; D unresolved. The TCR was taken from a man aged 55 to 70 in good health. The sequencing input was blood. The CDR3 reads CASSTADYGYTF. The CDR3, as DNA: TGTGCCAGCAGTACGGCCGATTATGGCTACACCTTC.